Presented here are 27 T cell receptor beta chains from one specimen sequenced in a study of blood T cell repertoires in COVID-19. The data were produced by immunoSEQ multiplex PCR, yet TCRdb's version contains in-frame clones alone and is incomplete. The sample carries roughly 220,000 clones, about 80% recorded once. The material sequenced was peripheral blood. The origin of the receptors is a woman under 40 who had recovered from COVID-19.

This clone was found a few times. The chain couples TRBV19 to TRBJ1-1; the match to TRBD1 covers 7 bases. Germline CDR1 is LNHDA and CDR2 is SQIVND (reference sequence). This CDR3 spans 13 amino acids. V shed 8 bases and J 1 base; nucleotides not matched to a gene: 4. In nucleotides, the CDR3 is TGTGCCAGTCCAAGGACAGGGAACACTGAAGCTTTCTTT. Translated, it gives CASPRTGNTEAFF.

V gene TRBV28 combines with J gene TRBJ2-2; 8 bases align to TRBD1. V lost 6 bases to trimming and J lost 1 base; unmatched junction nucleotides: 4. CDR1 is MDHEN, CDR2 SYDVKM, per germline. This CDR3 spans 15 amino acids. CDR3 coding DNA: TGTGCCAGCAGCCCGGGACAGGAGAACACCGGGGAGCTGTTTTTT. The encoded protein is CASSPGQENTGELFF.

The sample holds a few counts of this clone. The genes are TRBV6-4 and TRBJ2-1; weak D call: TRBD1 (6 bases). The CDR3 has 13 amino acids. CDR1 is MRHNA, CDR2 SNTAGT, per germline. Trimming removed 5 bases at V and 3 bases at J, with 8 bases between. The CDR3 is CASSSGDYNEQFF. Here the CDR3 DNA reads TGTGCCAGCAGTTCAGGGGACTACAATGAGCAGTTCTTC.

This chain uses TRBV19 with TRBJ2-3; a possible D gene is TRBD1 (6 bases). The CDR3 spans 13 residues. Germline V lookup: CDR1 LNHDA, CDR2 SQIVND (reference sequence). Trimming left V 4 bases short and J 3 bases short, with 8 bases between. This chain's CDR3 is CASSNDRTDTQYF. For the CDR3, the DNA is TGTGCCAGTAGTAACGACAGGACAGATACGCAGTATTTT. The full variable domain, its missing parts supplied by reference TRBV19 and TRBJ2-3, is DGGITQSPKYLFRKEGQNVTLSCEQNLNHDAMYWYRQDPGQGLRLIYYSQIVNDFQKGDIAEGYSVSREKKESFPLTVTSAQKNPTAFYLCASSNDRTDTQYFGPGTRLTVL.

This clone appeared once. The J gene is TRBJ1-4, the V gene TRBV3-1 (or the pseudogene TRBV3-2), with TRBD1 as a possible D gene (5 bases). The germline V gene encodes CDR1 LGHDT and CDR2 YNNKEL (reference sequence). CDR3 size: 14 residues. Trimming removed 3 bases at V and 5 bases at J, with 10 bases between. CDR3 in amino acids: CASSHDRGNEKLFF. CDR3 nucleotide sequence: TGTGCCAGCAGCCACGACAGAGGAAATGAAAAACTGTTTTTT.

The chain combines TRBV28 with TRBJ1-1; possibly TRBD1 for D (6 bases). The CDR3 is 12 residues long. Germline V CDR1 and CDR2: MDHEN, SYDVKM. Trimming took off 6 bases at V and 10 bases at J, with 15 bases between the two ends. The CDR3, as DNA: TGTGCCAGCAGCTTGAGGGGACATGTAGCTTTCTTT. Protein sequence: CASSLRGHVAFF.

This CDR3 is CASTVQGSLEKLFF. The CDR3 coding sequence is TGTGCCAGTACCGTACAGGGAAGCCTTGAAAAACTGTTTTTT. The chain joins TRBV19 to TRBJ1-4; D is possibly TRBD1 (6 bases). The CDR3 contains 14 residues. Per germline, CDR1 LNHDA and CDR2 SQIVND (reference sequence). V was trimmed by 7 bases and J by 7 bases, leaving 16 bases between them.

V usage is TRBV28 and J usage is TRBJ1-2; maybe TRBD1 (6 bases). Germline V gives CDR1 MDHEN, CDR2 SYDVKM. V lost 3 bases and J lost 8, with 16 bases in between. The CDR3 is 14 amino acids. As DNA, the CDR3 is TGTGCCAGCAGTTTTGGGCAGGGGACGGGGGGCTACACCTTC. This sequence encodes CASSFGQGTGGYTF.

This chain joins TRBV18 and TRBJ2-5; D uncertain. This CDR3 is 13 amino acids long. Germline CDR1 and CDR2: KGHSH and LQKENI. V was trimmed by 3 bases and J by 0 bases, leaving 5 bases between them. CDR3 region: CASSPTDQETQYF. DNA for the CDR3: TGTGCCAGCTCACCTACAGACCAAGAGACCCAGTACTTC.

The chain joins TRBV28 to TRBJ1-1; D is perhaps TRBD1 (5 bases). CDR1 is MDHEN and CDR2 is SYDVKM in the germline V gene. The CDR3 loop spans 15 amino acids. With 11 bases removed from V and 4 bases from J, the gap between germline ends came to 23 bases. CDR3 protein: CAWGTGRGGSTEAFF. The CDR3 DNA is TGTGCCTGGGGCACTGGAAGAGGAGGGAGCACTGAAGCTTTCTTT.

The DNA for the CDR3 is TGTGCCAGCAGCCAAGCAACTAGCGGGAACACCGGGGAGCTGTTTTTT. This codes for CASSQATSGNTGELFF. The chain has TRBV3-1 (or the pseudogene TRBV3-2) and TRBJ2-2, with 8 nucleotides matching TRBD2. The CDR3 is 16 amino acids. Germline-derived CDR1 and CDR2 are LGHDT and YNNKEL (reference sequence). J lost 1 base, V lost 1 base, and 2 bases had no gene match.

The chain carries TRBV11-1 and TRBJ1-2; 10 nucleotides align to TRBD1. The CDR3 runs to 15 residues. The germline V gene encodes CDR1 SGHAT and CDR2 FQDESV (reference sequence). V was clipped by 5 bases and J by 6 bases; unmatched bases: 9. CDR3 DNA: TGTGCCAGCAGCCCAGAGGGACAGGGGACGGATGGCTACACCTTC. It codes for CASSPEGQGTDGYTF.

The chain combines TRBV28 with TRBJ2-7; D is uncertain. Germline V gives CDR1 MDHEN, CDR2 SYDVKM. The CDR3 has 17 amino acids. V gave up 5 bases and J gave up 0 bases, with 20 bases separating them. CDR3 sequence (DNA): TGTGCCAGCAGTCCCACCGGAAGGCGGCGACGCTCCTACGAGCAGTACTTC. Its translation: CASSPTGRRRRSYEQYF.

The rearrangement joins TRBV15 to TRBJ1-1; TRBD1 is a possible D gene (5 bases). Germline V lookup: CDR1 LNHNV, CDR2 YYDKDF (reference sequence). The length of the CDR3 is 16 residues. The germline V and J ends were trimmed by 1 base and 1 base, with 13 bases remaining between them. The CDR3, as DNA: TGTGCCACCAGCAGAGCCTTTACAGGCTCGAACACTGAAGCTTTCTTT. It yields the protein CATSRAFTGSNTEAFF.

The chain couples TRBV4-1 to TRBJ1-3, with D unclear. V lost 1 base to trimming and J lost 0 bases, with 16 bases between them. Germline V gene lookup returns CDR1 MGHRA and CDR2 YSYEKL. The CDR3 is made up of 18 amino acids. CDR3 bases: TGCGCCAGCAGCCAAGTAGGAGGTAGGCGCCGCTCTGGAAACACCATATATTTT. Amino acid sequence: CASSQVGGRRRSGNTIYF.

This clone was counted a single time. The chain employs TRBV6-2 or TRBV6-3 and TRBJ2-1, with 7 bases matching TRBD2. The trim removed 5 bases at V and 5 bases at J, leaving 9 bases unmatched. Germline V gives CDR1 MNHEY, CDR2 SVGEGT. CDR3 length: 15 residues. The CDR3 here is CASSQRASGHNEQFF. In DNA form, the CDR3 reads TGTGCCAGCAGTCAGAGGGCTAGCGGCCACAATGAGCAGTTCTTC.

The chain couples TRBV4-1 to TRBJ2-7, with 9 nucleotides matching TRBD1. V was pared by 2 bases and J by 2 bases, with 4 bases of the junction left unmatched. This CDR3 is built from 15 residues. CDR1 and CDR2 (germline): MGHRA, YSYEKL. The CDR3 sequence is CASSQTGQGPYEQYF. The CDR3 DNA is TGCGCCAGCAGCCAAACGGGACAGGGTCCCTACGAGCAGTACTTC.

DNA of the CDR3: TGTGCCAGCAGGATACAGGGTCTCAATGAGCAGTTCTTC. This gives the protein CASRIQGLNEQFF. The chain is built from TRBV12-3 or TRBV12-4 and TRBJ2-1, with TRBD1 as a possible D gene (6 bases). Trimming left V 6 bases short and J 6 bases short, with 12 bases between. The CDR3 consists of 13 residues.

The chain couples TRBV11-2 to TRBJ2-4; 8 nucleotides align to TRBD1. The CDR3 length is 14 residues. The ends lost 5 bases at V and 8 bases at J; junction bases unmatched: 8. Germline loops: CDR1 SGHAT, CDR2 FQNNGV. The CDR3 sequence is CASSPNSTGDIQYF. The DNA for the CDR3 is TGTGCCAGCAGCCCTAACTCGACAGGGGACATTCAGTACTTC. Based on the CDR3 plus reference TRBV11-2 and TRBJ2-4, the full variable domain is EAGVAQSPRYKIIEKRQSVAFWCNPISGHATLYWYQQILGQGPKLLIQFQNNGVVDDSQLPKDRFSAERLKGVDSTLKIQPAKLEDSAVYLCASSPNSTGDIQYFGAGTRLSVL.

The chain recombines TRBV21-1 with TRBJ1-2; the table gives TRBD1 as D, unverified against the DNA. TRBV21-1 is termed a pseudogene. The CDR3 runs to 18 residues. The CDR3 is CASSTPEGQGPKGDGYTF. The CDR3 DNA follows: TGTGCCAGCAGCACTCCAGAGGGACAGGGTCCTAAGGGGGATGGCTACACCTTC.

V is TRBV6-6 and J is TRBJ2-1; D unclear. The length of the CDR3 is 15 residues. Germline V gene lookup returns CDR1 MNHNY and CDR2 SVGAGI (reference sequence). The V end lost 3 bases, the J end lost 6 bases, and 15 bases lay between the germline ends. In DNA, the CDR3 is TGTGCCAGCAGTTATACACCATATGGTGGCAATGAGCAGTTCTTC. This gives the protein CASSYTPYGGNEQFF.

As DNA, the CDR3 is TGCAGCGTTGTCGGAATTGCGGGAAACAATGAGCAGTTCTTC. It yields the protein CSVVGIAGNNEQFF. The chain joins TRBV29-1 to TRBJ2-1; D is possibly TRBD2 (6 bases). Trimming cost V 4 bases and J 5 bases, with 15 bases left between them. CDR3 length: 14 amino acids. Germline V gene sequence: CDR1 SQVTM, CDR2 ANQGSEA.

CDR3 residues: CASEDSTSYEQYF. The CDR3, as DNA: TGTGCCAGTGAGGACAGTACTTCCTACGAGCAGTACTTC. V and J are TRBV19 and TRBJ2-7, with a tentative D call TRBD1 (6 bases). This CDR3 comprises 13 residues. Germline CDR1 LNHDA, CDR2 SQIVND (reference sequence). Trimming cost V 8 bases and J 1 base, with 12 bases left between them.

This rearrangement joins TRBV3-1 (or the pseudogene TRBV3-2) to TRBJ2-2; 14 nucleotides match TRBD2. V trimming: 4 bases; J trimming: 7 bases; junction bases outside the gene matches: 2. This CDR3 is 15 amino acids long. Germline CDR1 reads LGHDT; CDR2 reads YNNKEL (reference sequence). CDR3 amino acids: CASSPGLAGVGELFF. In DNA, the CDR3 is TGTGCCAGCAGCCCGGGACTAGCGGGAGTCGGGGAGCTGTTTTTT.

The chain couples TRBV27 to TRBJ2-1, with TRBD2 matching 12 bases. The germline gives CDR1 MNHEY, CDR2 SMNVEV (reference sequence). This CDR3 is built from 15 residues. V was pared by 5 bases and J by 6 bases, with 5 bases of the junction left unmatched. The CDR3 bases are TGTGCCAGCAGTCCGACTAGCGGGAGTTTCAATGAGCAGTTCTTC. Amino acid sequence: CASSPTSGSFNEQFF.

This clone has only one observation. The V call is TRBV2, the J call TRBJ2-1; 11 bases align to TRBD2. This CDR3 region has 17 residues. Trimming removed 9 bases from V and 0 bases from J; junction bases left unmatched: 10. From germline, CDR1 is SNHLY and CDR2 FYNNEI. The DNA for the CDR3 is TGTGCCAGAACCTCGCCGGGACTAGCGGACTCCTACAATGAGCAGTTCTTC. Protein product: CARTSPGLADSYNEQFF.

The CDR3 sequence: CASGSGEGEQFF. The CDR3 DNA reads as TGTGCCAGCGGGAGCGGCGAGGGTGAGCAGTTCTTC. J is TRBJ2-1 and V is TRBV28, with D perhaps matching TRBD2 (5 bases). Trimming pared 8 bases from V and 9 bases from J, leaving 14 bases between. Germline loops: CDR1 MDHEN, CDR2 SYDVKM. This CDR3 is built from 12 residues.